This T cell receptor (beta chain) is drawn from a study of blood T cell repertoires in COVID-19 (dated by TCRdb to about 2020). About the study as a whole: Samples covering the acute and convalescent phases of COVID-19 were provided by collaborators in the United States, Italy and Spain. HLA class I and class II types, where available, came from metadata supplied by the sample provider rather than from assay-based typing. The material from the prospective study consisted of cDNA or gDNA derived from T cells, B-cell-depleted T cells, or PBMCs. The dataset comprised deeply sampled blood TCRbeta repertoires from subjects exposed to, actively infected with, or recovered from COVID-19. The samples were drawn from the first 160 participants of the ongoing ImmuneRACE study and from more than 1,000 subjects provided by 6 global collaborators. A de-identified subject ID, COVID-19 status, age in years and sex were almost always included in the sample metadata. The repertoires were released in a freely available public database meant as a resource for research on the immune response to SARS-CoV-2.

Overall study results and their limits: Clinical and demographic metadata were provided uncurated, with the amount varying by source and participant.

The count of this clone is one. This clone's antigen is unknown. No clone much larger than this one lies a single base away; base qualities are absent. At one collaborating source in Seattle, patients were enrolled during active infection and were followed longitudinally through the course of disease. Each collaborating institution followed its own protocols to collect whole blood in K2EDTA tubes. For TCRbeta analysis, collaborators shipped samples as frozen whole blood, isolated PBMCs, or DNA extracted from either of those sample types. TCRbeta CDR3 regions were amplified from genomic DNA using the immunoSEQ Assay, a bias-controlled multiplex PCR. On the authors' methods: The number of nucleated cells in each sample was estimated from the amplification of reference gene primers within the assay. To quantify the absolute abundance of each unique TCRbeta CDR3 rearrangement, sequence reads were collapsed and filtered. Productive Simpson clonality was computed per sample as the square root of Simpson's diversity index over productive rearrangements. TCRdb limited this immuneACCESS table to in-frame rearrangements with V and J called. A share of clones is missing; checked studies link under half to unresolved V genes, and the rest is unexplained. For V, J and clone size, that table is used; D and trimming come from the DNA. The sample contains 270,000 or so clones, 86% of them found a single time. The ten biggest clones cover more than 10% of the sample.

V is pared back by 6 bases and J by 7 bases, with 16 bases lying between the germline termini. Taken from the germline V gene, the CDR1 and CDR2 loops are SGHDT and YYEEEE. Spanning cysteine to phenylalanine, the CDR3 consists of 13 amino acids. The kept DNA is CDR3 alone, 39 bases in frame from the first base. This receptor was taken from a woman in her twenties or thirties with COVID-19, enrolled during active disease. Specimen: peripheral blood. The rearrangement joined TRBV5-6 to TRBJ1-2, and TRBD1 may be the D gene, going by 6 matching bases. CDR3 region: CASTPAGVGGYTF. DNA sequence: TGTGCCAGCACCCCTGCAGGGGTCGGTGGCTACACCTTC. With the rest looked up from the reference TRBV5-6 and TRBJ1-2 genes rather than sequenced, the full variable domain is DAGVTQSPTHLIKTRGQQVTLRCSPKSGHDTVSWYQQALGQGPQFIFQYYEEEERQRGNFPDRFSGHQFPNYSSELNVNALLLGDSALYLCASTPAGVGGYTFGSGTRLTVV.